These 16 T cell receptor beta chains share one sample of origin, sequenced in a study of radiotherapy plus CTLA-4 blockade in lung cancer. Using immunoSEQ multiplex PCR, the repertoire was profiled, and TCRdb retains in-frame clones only, with some absent. The sample shows some 50,000 clones, roughly three quarters of them seen only once. Here the sequenced sample was peripheral blood, taken from a patient treated with radiotherapy plus ipilimumab. These receptors all stem from a human donor with non-small cell lung cancer who had a partial response to radiotherapy plus ipilimumab.

This clone was recorded a few times. The chain is built from TRBV11-2 and TRBJ2-1, with 12 bases identical to TRBD2. Germline V gene lookup returns CDR1 SGHAT and CDR2 FQNNGV. The CDR3 spans 18 residues. Unmatched junction bases numbered 12, after V lost 5 bases and J lost 4 bases. The CDR3 DNA is TGTGCCAGCAGCGGAGGCGCTAGCGGGGGGGCCTTTTACAATGAGCAGTTCTTC. Amino acid sequence: CASSGGASGGAFYNEQFF.

The chain has TRBV9 and TRBJ1-2, with 7 bases lining up with TRBD1. CDR1 is SGDLS, CDR2 YYNGEE, per germline. The CDR3 is 17 residues long. V trimming: 0 bases; J trimming: 2 bases; junction bases outside the gene matches: 10. The CDR3, as DNA: TGTGCCAGCAGCGTAGACCCCGGGACAGTAATAAACTATGGCTACACCTTC. Translated, it gives CASSVDPGTVINYGYTF.

The V and J genes are TRBV5-4 and TRBJ2-5, with 14 bases lining up with TRBD2. Germline-derived CDR1 and CDR2 are SGHNT and YYREEE (reference sequence). Trimming removed 4 bases from V and 2 bases from J; junction bases left unmatched: 7. CDR3 length: 17 amino acids. CDR3 coding DNA: TGTGCCAGCAGCCCGACTAGCGGGGGGGCCAGGCAAGAGACCCAGTACTTC. It specifies CASSPTSGGARQETQYF.

This clone occurred a few times. CDR3: CAWSVPGEQYF. The CDR3 bases are TGTGCCTGGAGTGTACCGGGCGAGCAGTACTTC. The chain employs TRBV30 and TRBJ2-7; no clear D gene. The CDR3 is 11 residues long. Germline V gene lookup returns CDR1 GTSNPN and CDR2 SVGIG (reference sequence). The V gene lost 0 bases and the J gene lost 6 bases, with 6 bases spanning the gap. Complete variable domain (other parts from reference TRBV30 and TRBJ2-7): SQTIHQWPATLVQPVGSPLSLECTVEGTSNPNLYWYRQAAGRGLQLLFYSVGIGQISSEVPQNLSASRPQDRQFILSSKKLLLSDSGFYLCAWSVPGEQYFGPGTRLTVT.

The chain employs TRBV6-5 and TRBJ1-4, with TRBD1 as a possible D gene (5 bases). This CDR3 spans 15 amino acids. V was cut by 6 bases and J by 3 bases, with 14 bases left in between. The germline V gene has CDR1 MNHEY and CDR2 SVGAGI. Here the CDR3 DNA reads TGTGCCAGCAGATCTGTGGGGGGGGCTAATGAAAAACTGTTTTTT. It is translated as CASRSVGGANEKLFF.

The chain uses TRBV29-1 and TRBJ1-4; 7 bases are shared with TRBD1. The CDR3 has 14 residues. Germline V lookup: CDR1 SQVTM, CDR2 ANQGSEA. V lost 2 bases, J lost 4 bases, and 4 bases stayed unmatched. CDR3 sequence reads: CSVELQGFNEKLFF. The CDR3 nucleotides are TGCAGCGTTGAACTACAGGGGTTTAATGAAAAACTGTTTTTT.

This sequence joins TRBV30 and TRBJ1-1, with D possibly being TRBD1 (5 bases). Trimming took 4 bases from V and 0 from J, leaving 15 bases between them. The germline gives CDR1 GTSNPN, CDR2 SVGIG (reference sequence). There are 15 residues in the CDR3. CDR3 DNA: TGTGCCTGGACCCAGTGGGGCCGAATGAACACTGAAGCTTTCTTT. Its protein is CAWTQWGRMNTEAFF.

V and J are TRBV5-5 and TRBJ2-5, with D hard to call. TRBJ2-7 matches the DNA end more closely, so the J call is doubtful. The CDR3 consists of 13 residues. Germline CDR1 SGHKS, CDR2 YYEKEE (reference sequence). CDR3 sequence reads: CASSDIFSYEQYF. As DNA, the CDR3 is TGTGCCAGCAGCGATATCTTTTCCTACGAGCAGTACTTC.

A few counts support this clone. CDR3 region: CASTPVQGSGYTF. CDR3 DNA sequence: TGTGCCAGCACCCCGGTACAGGGGAGCGGCTACACCTTC. The chain combines TRBV11-1 with TRBJ1-2; 7 bases align to TRBD1. The germline gives CDR1 SGHAT, CDR2 FQDESV (reference sequence). Trimming took 7 bases from V and 8 from J; bases not matched to a gene: 10. The CDR3 length is 13 residues.

This chain uses TRBV18 with TRBJ2-5; 8 bases match TRBD1. The ends lost 3 bases at V and 0 bases at J; junction bases unmatched: 3. Germline lookup yields CDR1 KGHSH and CDR2 LQKENI. The CDR3 has 15 residues. CDR3 nucleotides: TGTGCCAGCTCACCGGGACAGGCGGACCAAGAGACCCAGTACTTC. Its protein product is CASSPGQADQETQYF.

The chain couples TRBV7-9 to TRBJ1-1; 11 bases agree with TRBD1. J lost 5 bases, V lost 0 bases, and 5 bases had no gene match. The CDR3 contains 16 residues. CDR1 SEHNR and CDR2 FQNEAQ come from the germline V gene (reference sequence). For the CDR3, the DNA is TGTGCCAGCAGCTTAGCGGGTGGGACAGGGGGGACTGAAGCTTTCTTT. Protein product: CASSLAGGTGGTEAFF.

This chain joins TRBV13 and TRBJ1-3; D unclear. CDR3 length: 13 residues. Trimming took off 8 bases at V and 4 bases at J, with 12 bases between the two ends. Per the germline V gene, CDR1 is PRHDT and CDR2 is FYEKMQ (reference sequence). This CDR3 reads CASAPPVGNTIYF. CDR3 DNA sequence: TGTGCCAGCGCCCCGCCAGTCGGAAACACCATATATTTT. The full variable domain, its missing parts supplied by reference TRBV13 and TRBJ1-3, is AAGVIQSPRHLIKEKRETATLKCYPIPRHDTVYWYQQGPGQDPQFLISFYEKMQSDKGSIPDRFSAQQFSDYHSELNMSSLELGDSALYFCASAPPVGNTIYFGEGSWLTVV.

This clone was observed a handful of times. The chain joins TRBV6-5 to TRBJ1-4; no definite D call. Trimming removed 4 bases at V and 8 bases at J, with 17 bases between. CDR3 length: 15 amino acids. From germline, CDR1 is MNHEY and CDR2 SVGAGI. The CDR3 coding sequence is TGTGCCAGCAGTTCGGCCGGTGACGTCGGGGAAAAACTGTTTTTT. Translating it yields CASSSAGDVGEKLFF.

This sequence joins TRBV18 and TRBJ2-1; 8 bases fit TRBD2. Germline V gene sequence: CDR1 KGHSH, CDR2 LQKENI. The CDR3 contains 14 residues. V shed 4 bases and J 3 bases; nucleotides not matched to a gene: 2. In DNA, the CDR3 is TGTGCCAGCTCACGAAGCGGGGGCTACAATGAGCAGTTCTTC. It codes for CASSRSGGYNEQFF.

J is TRBJ2-3 and V is TRBV5-6, with D possibly matching TRBD1 (6 bases). This CDR3 region has 16 residues. CDR1 and CDR2 from the germline V gene are SGHDT and YYEEEE. Trimming took 0 bases from V and 2 from J, leaving 13 bases between them. CDR3 coding DNA: TGTGCCAGCAGCTTGGAGGACAGCCGACTCACAGATACGCAGTATTTT. Amino acid sequence: CASSLEDSRLTDTQYF.

The rearrangement uses TRBV7-2 and TRBJ2-7; D gene uncertain. The CDR3 consists of 13 residues. Trimming removed 5 bases from V and 6 bases from J, with 14 bases in between. Germline values: CDR1 SGHTA, CDR2 FQGNSA. The CDR3 coding sequence is TGTGCCAGCAGCAACCCCGTTTCCGGCGAGCAGTACTTC. It specifies CASSNPVSGEQYF.